This T cell receptor beta chain was observed in a study of shared clonotypes between healthy human individuals. Remarks on this clone: Its antigen remains unknown.

Study-wide findings and caveats: Sampling used blood alone; tissue repertoires probably differ.

TCRdb keeps only in-frame clones here, not all; method: immunoSEQ multiplex PCR. The repertoire includes around 1.5 million clones, 98% of them detected once, and 0.45% sits in the top ten. The sequencing input was naive CD4+ T cells sorted from blood. Specified subset: CD45RA+ positively selected. The sequence derives from a young man in good health.

The CDR3 nucleotides are TGTGCCAGCAGCCCCACGACGTCCAGGGCAGCCCAAGGGGCCCAGCATTTT. Its translation: CASSPTTSRAAQGAQHF. V and J are TRBV2 and TRBJ1-5; a possible D gene is TRBD1 (5 bases). The CDR3 has 17 residues. The germline V and J ends were trimmed by 6 bases and 11 bases, with 29 bases remaining between them. Germline-derived CDR1 and CDR2 are SNHLY and FYNNEI.